This TCR beta chain comes out of a study of cytomegalovirus exposure and HLA in healthy donors. Overall study context: From roughly 180 million T cells, an earlier analysis saw roughly 100 million unique TCR beta sequences.

The study sampled nominally healthy donors, though unrecorded immune exposures were likely. The J segment lost 5 bases and the V segment lost 5 bases, leaving 10 bases of the junction unmatched. CDR1 and CDR2 (germline): SEHNR, FQNEAQ (reference sequence). The CDR3 loop spans 15 amino acids. The study ran its PCR with 60 Vbeta and 13 Jbeta primers. The assay was immunoSEQ multiplex PCR, and TCRdb's table has in-frame clones only and misses some. In total, the table holds fewer than 150,000 clones. The material sequenced was PBMCs. The chain employs TRBV7-9 and TRBJ1-1; 8 nucleotides line up with TRBD1. This clonotype was obtained from a man between 35 and 55 years old in good health and CMV-seronegative. For the CDR3, the DNA is TGTGCCAGCAGCATCGACAGGGGCGCTCCTACTGAAGCTTTCTTT. Translating it yields CASSIDRGAPTEAFF. Supplemented by reference TRBV7-9 and TRBJ1-1, the full variable domain reads DTGVSQNPRHKITKRGQNVTFRCDPISEHNRLYWYRQTLGQGPEFLTYFQNEAQLEKSRLLSDRFSAERPKGSFSTLEIQRTEQGDSAMYLCASSIDRGAPTEAFFGQGTRLTVV.